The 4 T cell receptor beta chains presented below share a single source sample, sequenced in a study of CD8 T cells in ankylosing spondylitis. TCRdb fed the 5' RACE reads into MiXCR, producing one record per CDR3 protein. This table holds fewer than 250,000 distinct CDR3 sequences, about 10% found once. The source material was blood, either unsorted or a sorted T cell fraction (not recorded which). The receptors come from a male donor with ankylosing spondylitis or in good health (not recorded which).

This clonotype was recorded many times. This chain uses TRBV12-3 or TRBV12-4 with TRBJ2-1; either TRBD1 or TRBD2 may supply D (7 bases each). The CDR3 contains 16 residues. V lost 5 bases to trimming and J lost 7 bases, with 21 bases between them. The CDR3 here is CASSPLGGGIQNEQFF. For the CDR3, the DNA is TGTGCCAGCAGTCCCCTGGGAGGGGGCATTCAGAATGAGCAGTTCTTC.

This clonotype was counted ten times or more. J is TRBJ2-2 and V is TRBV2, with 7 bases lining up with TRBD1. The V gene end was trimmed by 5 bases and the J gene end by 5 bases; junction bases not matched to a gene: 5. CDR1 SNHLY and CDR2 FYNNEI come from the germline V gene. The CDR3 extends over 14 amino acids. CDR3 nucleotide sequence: TGTGCCAGCAGTCCGAGGGGGCGAACCGGGGAGCTGTTTTTT. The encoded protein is CASSPRGRTGELFF.

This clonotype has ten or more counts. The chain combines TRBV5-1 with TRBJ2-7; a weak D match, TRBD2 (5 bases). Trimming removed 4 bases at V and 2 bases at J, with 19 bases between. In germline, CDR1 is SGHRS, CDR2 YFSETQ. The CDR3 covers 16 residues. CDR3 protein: CASSPSRGPGTYEQYF. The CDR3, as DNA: TGCGCCAGCAGCCCCTCGAGAGGGCCGGGCACCTACGAGCAGTACTTC.

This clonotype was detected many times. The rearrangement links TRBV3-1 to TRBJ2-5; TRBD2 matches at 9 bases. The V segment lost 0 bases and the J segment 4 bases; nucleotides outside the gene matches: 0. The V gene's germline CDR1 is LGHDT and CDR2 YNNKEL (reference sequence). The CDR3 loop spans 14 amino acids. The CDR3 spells CASSQELAGETQYF. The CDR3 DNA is TGTGCCAGCAGCCAAGAACTAGCGGGAGAGACCCAGTACTTC.